The clone carrying this TCR beta chain came up a few times. Its antigen remains unidentified. The data derive from a study of T cells after yellow fever vaccination. As for the study in general: The fractions with low cell numbers were processed using SMART-Seq v4 Ultra Low Input. Whole-study findings and limits: Subsequent booster samples again held most clones from primary vaccination (around 96% CD4, roughly 91% CD8). The secondary response peaked faster, at day 5 versus 15, but was weaker.

The CDR3 is 17 residues long. The germline gives CDR1 KGHDR, CDR2 SFDVKD. V lost 1 base and J 0 bases, leaving 15 bases between the germline ends. TCRdb itself ran the 5' RACE reads through MiXCR, one entry per CDR3 protein. The sample gives roughly 340,000 distinct CDR3 sequences, 8.7% of which show up once; more than 15% is in the top ten. The chain is built from TRBV24-1 and TRBJ2-7; D ambiguous. The sequenced sample was PBMCs, obtained on the day of the first yellow fever vaccination. The receptor was isolated from a man between 18 and 35 years old who received the YFV17D yellow fever vaccine. The CDR3 coding sequence is TGTGCCACCAGTGATTTCGGGCTGGCCCTTACCTCCTACGAGCAGTACTTC. Protein product: CATSDFGLALTSYEQYF.